The rows below give T cell receptor beta chains drawn from one sample of a study of T cell repertoires in cytomegalovirus infection. Using its own MiXCR run on the reads, TCRdb lists one record per CDR3 protein. The table records 50,000 or so distinct CDR3 sequences, roughly 19% of them present only once. What these receptors recognize is not known. The sequences come from CD8+ T cells from cultured PBMCs, collected from culture after CMV antigen stimulation. Receptors were obtained from a human donor in good health (CMV status not recorded). Some clones in this sample may be carry-over from other donors' samples. Each CDR3 is given with its conserved first and last residue. Fields, in order: V gene, J gene, CDR3 protein.

>TRBV20-1|TRBJ2-1
CSAQHLWVAGGPGSGNEQFF
>TRBV20-1|TRBJ1-3
CSARDPQISSSGNTIYF
>TRBV6-1|TRBJ2-7
CASSRTGSSYEQYF
>TRBV15|TRBJ1-1
CATSRRLQGGEAFF
>TRBV27|TRBJ2-7
CASSYAETYEQYF
>TRBV7-9|TRBJ1-1
CASSPADMGTEAFF
>TRBV7-3|TRBJ2-1
CASSPASGGYEQFF
>TRBV6-2/TRBV6-3|TRBJ1-1
CASRGLRTDSQGTEAFF
>TRBV28|TRBJ2-2
CASSWILGTGELFF
>TRBV18|TRBJ1-1
CASTGTGGDTEAFF
>TRBV20-1|TRBJ2-3
CSASITTERDTQYF
>TRBV14|TRBJ1-2
CASSQEAWRPYGYTF
>TRBV28|TRBJ1-2
CASSLGDSHYGYTF
>TRBV4-3|TRBJ2-2
CASSQDGSPVGELFF
>TRBV5-1|TRBJ1-5
CASSLVSRGVSPQHF
>TRBV7-2|TRBJ2-7
CASSLSRANSYEQYF
>TRBV30|TRBJ2-1
CAWSVLRSGTVNNEQFF
>TRBV29-1|TRBJ2-7
CSVEQEGTYEQYF
>TRBV7-2|TRBJ2-7
CASSLAPGSYEQYF
>TRBV14|TRBJ2-1
CASSQERRGHNEQFF
>TRBV20-1|TRBJ2-7
CSARPTSGDTYEQYF
>TRBV3-1|TRBJ2-7
CASSEGLAGGSSYEQYF
>TRBV6-2/TRBV6-3|TRBJ2-7
CASAKSGSPYEQYF
>TRBV20-1|TRBJ2-1
CSALRGGDLNEQFF
>TRBV6-1|TRBJ2-3
CASAGGSVTDTQYF
>TRBV7-8|TRBJ2-3
CASSLTGQVSDTQYF
>TRBV2|TRBJ1-4
CASRPRVGEKLFF
>TRBV6-8|TRBJ2-5
CASSVQGSNQETQYF
>TRBV20-1|TRBJ2-3
CSARDPSGGPPSTDTQYF
>TRBV28|TRBJ2-5
CASSLLTQETQYF
>TRBV12-3/TRBV12-4|TRBJ2-5
CASSPGGRETQYF
>TRBV9|TRBJ2-7
CASSEAGGTNYEQYF
>TRBV3-1|TRBJ1-2
CASSQRGGRAYGYTF
>TRBV7-8|TRBJ2-5
CASSFSRRFGETQYF
>TRBV20-1|TRBJ2-3
CSAWGPQVVTDTQYF
>TRBV4-1|TRBJ2-1
CASSQGGNTLNEQFF
>TRBV27|TRBJ2-1
CASSLGPPGQGRDYNEQFF
>TRBV7-9|TRBJ2-5
CASSGGVGLGTETQYF
>TRBV6-5|TRBJ2-5
CASSYTRTAQETQYF
>TRBV19|TRBJ1-1
CASSSVSMLNTEAFF
>TRBV19|TRBJ2-7
CASTEGTGNYEQYF
>TRBV5-1|TRBJ2-1
CASSSAGTGYNEQFF
>TRBV9|TRBJ2-7
CASSEDPGLSREQYF
>TRBV7-6|TRBJ1-4
CASSLIGANEKLFF
>TRBV9|TRBJ2-1
CASSVAGTGDNEQFF